What follows are 20 T cell receptor beta chains derived from one specimen sequenced in a study of T-cell reconstitution after alpha-beta-depleted transplantation in children. Preparation of the TCRbeta library involved a method that used unique molecular identifiers. TCRdb re-called the PCR reads through MiXCR, storing one row per CDR3 protein. The repertoire consists of about half a million distinct CDR3 sequences, with around 12% occurring once and the leading ten covering under 7%. This specimen consisted of PBMCs from the stem cell graft donor, obtained from the stem cell graft. Source of these receptors: a human donor who donated a stem cell graft to a child with combined immunodeficiency.

This clonotype turned up a few times. The genes are TRBV25-1 and TRBJ2-5, with D possibly TRBD1 on 5 matching bases. Germline-derived CDR1 and CDR2 are MGHDK and SYGVNS. With 2 bases removed from V and 4 bases from J, the gap between germline ends came to 8 bases. The CDR3 spans 13 residues. DNA of the CDR3: TGTGCCAGCAGTGAAGGCAGGGCAGAGACCCAGTACTTC. This sequence encodes CASSEGRAETQYF.

This clonotype has a handful of counts. The V and J genes are TRBV7-2 and TRBJ2-1; TRBD2 aligns across 9 bases. CDR3 size: 17 residues. CDR1 SGHTA and CDR2 FQGNSA come from the germline V gene. The ends lost 5 bases at V and 6 bases at J; junction bases unmatched: 14. CDR3 DNA: TGTGCCAGCAGCCCGCCTTACGGGACTAGCAAGGGCAATGAGCAGTTCTTC. The encoded protein is CASSPPYGTSKGNEQFF.

The genes are TRBV7-8 and TRBJ2-5, with 7 bases aligning to TRBD1. The CDR3 is made up of 15 amino acids. V lost 4 bases, J lost 6 bases, and 11 bases stayed unmatched. Germline V lookup: CDR1 SGHVS, CDR2 FQNEAQ. The CDR3 bases are TGTGCCAGCAGCTCGCCAGAGGGACAGTGGAAGACCCAGTACTTC. It codes for CASSSPEGQWKTQYF.

A few counts support this clonotype. The chain employs TRBV20-1 and TRBJ2-5, with TRBD1 identical over 7 bases. Germline-derived CDR1 and CDR2 are DFQATT and SNEGSKA (reference sequence). There are 13 residues in the CDR3. With 3 bases clipped from V and 4 bases from J, the junction kept 5 bases outside the gene matches. CDR3: CSASRRGRETQYF. The CDR3, as DNA: TGCAGTGCTAGCCGCAGGGGGAGAGAGACCCAGTACTTC.

J is TRBJ2-3 and V is TRBV14; perhaps TRBD1 as D (5 bases). Per the germline V gene, CDR1 is SGHDN and CDR2 is FVKESK. The CDR3 has 14 residues. The germline V and J ends were trimmed by 4 bases and 4 bases, with 12 bases remaining between them. This chain's CDR3 is CASSLRGPADTQYF. The DNA of the CDR3 is TGTGCCAGCAGCCTAAGGGGCCCAGCAGATACGCAGTATTTT.

Comment on this clonotype: A much larger clone sits a single nucleotide away, making a read error possible. This chain uses TRBV20-1 with TRBJ2-1, with 10 bases matching TRBD2. This CDR3 is 16 amino acids long. Germline V lookup: CDR1 DFQATT, CDR2 SNEGSKA (reference sequence). The CDR3 DNA sequence: TGCTGTGCTAGAGATTGGTCTAGCGGGAGTCAAGATGAGCAGTTCTTC. It encodes CCARDWSSGSQDEQFF.

This clonotype turned up a few times. The V call is TRBV7-2, the J call TRBJ2-7; TRBD1 agrees at 8 bases. This CDR3 region has 14 residues. V lost 3 bases and J lost 6; bases outside the gene matches: 7. Germline V gene data show CDR1 as SGHTA and CDR2 as FQGNSA. The CDR3 nucleotides are TGTGCCAGCAGCTTGGGACAGGTTAACTTCGAGCAGTACTTC. Translated, it gives CASSLGQVNFEQYF.

This clonotype was observed a handful of times. The chain carries TRBV6-5 and TRBJ2-5; possibly TRBD2 for D (5 bases). Germline assignment: CDR1 MNHEY and CDR2 SVGAGI. The CDR3 spans 16 residues. V lost 0 bases and J lost 8, with 19 bases in between. CDR3 region: CASSYSWTALRETQYF. The DNA for the CDR3 is TGTGCCAGCAGTTACTCTTGGACTGCATTAAGAGAAACCCAGTACTTC.

In this sample, this clonotype turned up a few times. The chain combines TRBV20-1 with TRBJ2-7; TRBD1 agrees at 9 bases. J gave up 0 bases and V 3 bases, and 3 bases lay outside the gene matches. Germline V gives CDR1 DFQATT, CDR2 SNEGSKA (reference sequence). The CDR3 has 14 residues. DNA of the CDR3: TGCAGTGCTAGCGCGACAGGGGGCTCCTACGAGCAGTACTTC. Protein: CSASATGGSYEQYF.

This clonotype was recorded a few times. The J gene is TRBJ2-3, the V gene TRBV10-3; TRBD2 matches at 10 bases. The V gene's germline CDR1 is ENHRY and CDR2 SYGVKD. CDR3 length: 15 amino acids. With V trimmed by 4 bases and J by 4 bases, 5 bases remained unmatched. In DNA, the CDR3 is TGTGCCATCAGTGGCGTCAGCGGGGGGGCAGATACGCAGTATTTT. Translating gives CAISGVSGGADTQYF.

This clonotype has a handful of counts. The chain couples TRBV5-5 to TRBJ2-1, with D unresolved. In germline, CDR1 is SGHKS, CDR2 YYEKEE (reference sequence). Trimming left V 0 bases short and J 5 bases short, with 15 bases between. There are 16 residues in the CDR3. The CDR3 loop is CASSLGLGTTDNEQFF. In DNA, the CDR3 is TGTGCCAGCAGCTTGGGGCTGGGCACGACCGACAATGAGCAGTTCTTC.

This clonotype has ten or more counts. V is TRBV5-5 and J is TRBJ2-3, with D possibly being TRBD2 (6 bases). The CDR3 length is 14 residues. V lost 2 bases, J lost 6 bases, and 13 bases lay in between. CDR1 and CDR2 (germline): SGHKS, YYEKEE (reference sequence). The CDR3 DNA follows: TGTGCCAGCAGCTTCCTAGCGATCCTCGATACGCAGTATTTT. It codes for CASSFLAILDTQYF.

This clonotype has a count of ten or more. The genes are TRBV29-1 and TRBJ2-1; D unclear. The CDR3 extends over 14 amino acids. The V gene lost 5 bases and the J gene lost 7 bases, with 18 bases spanning the gap. Per germline, CDR1 SQVTM and CDR2 ANQGSEA. CDR3 bases: TGCAGCGTTTACCAGCCGTTGGGCCTAAATGAGCAGTTCTTC. This encodes CSVYQPLGLNEQFF.

This clonotype was observed a single time. This sequence joins TRBV11-2 and TRBJ1-6; 7 bases agree with TRBD1. CDR1 is SGHAT, CDR2 FQNNGV, per germline. The CDR3 sequence is 13 residues long. Trimming removed 5 bases from V and 10 bases from J; junction bases left unmatched: 5. Written as DNA, the CDR3 is TGTGCCAGCAGCACTCGACAGGGATCACCCCTCCACTTT. It yields the protein CASSTRQGSPLHF.

This clonotype was counted between two and nine times. The DNA of the CDR3 is TGTGCCAGCAGCTTAGCGCTCAGCGGGGGAAACACAGATACGCAGTATTTT. Amino acid sequence: CASSLALSGGNTDTQYF. This sequence joins TRBV7-9 and TRBJ2-3; 8 bases line up with TRBD2. After removal of 0 bases from V and 2 bases from J, the junction contained 7 bases not matched to a gene. CDR3 length: 17 residues. Germline CDR1 is SEHNR and CDR2 is FQNEAQ (reference sequence).

The chain joins TRBV7-9 to TRBJ2-5; D ambiguous. CDR1 SEHNR and CDR2 FQNEAQ come from the germline V gene (reference sequence). V dropped 6 bases and J dropped 1 base, with 15 bases sitting between them. The CDR3 contains 15 residues. The CDR3 DNA is TGTGCCAGCAGATCATTTTCGGGTCGCCAAGAGACCCAGTACTTC. It codes for CASRSFSGRQETQYF.

The chain combines TRBV29-1 with TRBJ2-7; no definite D call. In germline, CDR1 is SQVTM, CDR2 ANQGSEA. The CDR3 covers 11 residues. V was trimmed by 3 bases and J by 2 bases, leaving 5 bases between them. The CDR3 DNA reads as TGCAGCGTTGACGACCCCTACGAGCAGTACTTC. It yields the protein CSVDDPYEQYF.

V usage is TRBV27 and J usage is TRBJ2-3; 8 bases align to TRBD1. The junction had 8 bases not matched to a gene; V was cut back by 3 bases and J by 0 bases. This CDR3 has 17 amino acids. The germline V gene encodes CDR1 MNHEY and CDR2 SMNVEV (reference sequence). As DNA, the CDR3 is TGTGCCAGCAGTTTTCTCCACAGGGGGTTTAGCACAGATACGCAGTATTTT. This codes for CASSFLHRGFSTDTQYF.

This clonotype has only a few counts. The V gene is TRBV12-3 or TRBV12-4, the J gene TRBJ2-7, with D possibly TRBD1 on 5 matching bases. The CDR3 consists of 17 residues. The V gene lost 2 bases and the J gene lost 3 bases, with 20 bases spanning the gap. CDR3 sequence: CASSLRAGPYSDYEQYF. CDR3 sequence (DNA): TGTGCCAGCAGTTTACGGGCAGGGCCCTACAGCGACTACGAGCAGTACTTC.

This clonotype was recorded a few times. This chain connects TRBV20-1 to TRBJ1-2; possible D gene TRBD1, 6 bases. Germline CDR1 and CDR2: DFQATT and SNEGSKA (reference sequence). V was clipped by 6 bases and J by 8 bases, with 16 bases between them. The CDR3 is made up of 12 amino acids. CDR3 in DNA: TGCAGTGCGCCTACAGGGCCCAAGGGCTACACCTTC. Translation gives CSAPTGPKGYTF.